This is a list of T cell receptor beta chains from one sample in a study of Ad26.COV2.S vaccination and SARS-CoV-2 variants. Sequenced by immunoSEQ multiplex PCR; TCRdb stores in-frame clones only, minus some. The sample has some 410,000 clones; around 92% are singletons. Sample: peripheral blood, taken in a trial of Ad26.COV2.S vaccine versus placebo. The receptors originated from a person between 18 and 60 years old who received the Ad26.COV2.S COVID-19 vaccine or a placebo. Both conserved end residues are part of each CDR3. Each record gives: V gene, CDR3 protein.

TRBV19,CASSMWDRGISTEAFF
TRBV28,CASSSVGGRDEQFF
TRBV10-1,CASSGGGFPDEQYF
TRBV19,CASSIVRGLRVNTEAFF
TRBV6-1,CASSERGGPSYNEQFF
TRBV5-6,CASNSVRATDTQYF
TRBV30,CAWSLTRGGGTQYF
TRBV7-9,CASSPGRGLGPLHF
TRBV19,CASSTTLAAELFF
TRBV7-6,CASSRRTGVGYTF
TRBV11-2,CASSPVTGLAADTQYF
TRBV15,CATSREDGVAKLFF
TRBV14,CASSRVTGRSTDTQYF
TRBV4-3,CASSQEAGSGANVLTF
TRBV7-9,CASTTTDRATTSYNEQFF
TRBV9,CASSVEFPGLTGTPYGYTF
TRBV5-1,CASSYGGPDYGYTF